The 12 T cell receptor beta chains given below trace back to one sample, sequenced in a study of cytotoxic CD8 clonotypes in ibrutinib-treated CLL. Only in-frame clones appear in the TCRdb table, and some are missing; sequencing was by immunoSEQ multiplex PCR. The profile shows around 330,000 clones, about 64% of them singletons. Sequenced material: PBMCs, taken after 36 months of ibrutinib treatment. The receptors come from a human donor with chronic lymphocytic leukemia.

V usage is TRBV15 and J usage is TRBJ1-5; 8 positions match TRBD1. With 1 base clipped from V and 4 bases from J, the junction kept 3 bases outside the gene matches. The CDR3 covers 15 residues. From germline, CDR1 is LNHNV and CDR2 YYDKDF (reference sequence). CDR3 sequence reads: CATSRVGQANQPQHF. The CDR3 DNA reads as TGTGCCACCAGCAGAGTGGGACAGGCAAATCAGCCCCAGCATTTT. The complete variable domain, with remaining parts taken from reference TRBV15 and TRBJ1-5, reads DAMVIQNPRYQVTQFGKPVTLSCSQTLNHNVMYWYQQKSSQAPKLLFHYYDKDFNNEADTPDNFQSRRPNTSFCFLDIRSPGLGDTAMYLCATSRVGQANQPQHFGDGTRLSIL.

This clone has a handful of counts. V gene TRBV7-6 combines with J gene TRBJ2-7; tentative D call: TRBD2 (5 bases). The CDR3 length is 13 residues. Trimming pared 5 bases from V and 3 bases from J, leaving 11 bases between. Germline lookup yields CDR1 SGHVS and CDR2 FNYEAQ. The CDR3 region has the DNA TGTGCCAGCAGCCGAGGGTTCTACTACGAGCAGTACTTC. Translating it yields CASSRGFYYEQYF.

CDR3: CASSQRAGGNEQFF. In nucleotides, the CDR3 is TGCGCCAGCAGCCAGAGAGCCGGCGGCAATGAGCAGTTCTTC. The chain is built from TRBV4-1 and TRBJ2-1; D unresolved. From germline, CDR1 is MGHRA and CDR2 YSYEKL. V was shortened by 3 bases and J by 6 bases, with 12 bases between the two germline ends. The CDR3 sequence is 14 residues long.

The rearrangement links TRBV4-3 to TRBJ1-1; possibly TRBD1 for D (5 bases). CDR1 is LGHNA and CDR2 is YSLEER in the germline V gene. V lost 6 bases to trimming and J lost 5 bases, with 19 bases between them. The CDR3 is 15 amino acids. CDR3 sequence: CASRITQGWETEAFF. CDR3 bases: TGCGCCAGCAGGATTACGCAGGGTTGGGAGACTGAAGCTTTCTTT.

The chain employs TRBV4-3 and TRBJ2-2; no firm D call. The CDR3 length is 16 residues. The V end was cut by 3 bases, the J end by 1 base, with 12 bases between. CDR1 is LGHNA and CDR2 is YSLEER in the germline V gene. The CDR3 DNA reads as TGCGCCAGCAGCCACATAATTTCGGGGAACACCGGGGAGCTGTTTTTT. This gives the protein CASSHIISGNTGELFF.

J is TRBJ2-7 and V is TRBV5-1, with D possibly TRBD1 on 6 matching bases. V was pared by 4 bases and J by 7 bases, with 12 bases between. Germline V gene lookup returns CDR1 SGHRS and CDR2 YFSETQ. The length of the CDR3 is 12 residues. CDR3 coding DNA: TGCGCCAGCAGCCCAGGGGCGCGTGAGCAGTACTTC. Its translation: CASSPGAREQYF.

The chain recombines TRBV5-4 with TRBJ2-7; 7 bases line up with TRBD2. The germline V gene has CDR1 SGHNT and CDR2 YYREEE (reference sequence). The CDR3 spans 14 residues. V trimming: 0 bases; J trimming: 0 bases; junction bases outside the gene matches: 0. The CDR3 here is CASSLGTSSYEQYF. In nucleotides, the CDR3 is TGTGCCAGCAGCTTGGGGACTAGCTCCTACGAGCAGTACTTC.

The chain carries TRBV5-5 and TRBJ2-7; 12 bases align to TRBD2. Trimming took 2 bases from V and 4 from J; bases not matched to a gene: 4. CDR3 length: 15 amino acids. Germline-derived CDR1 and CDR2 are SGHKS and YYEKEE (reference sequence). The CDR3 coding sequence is TGTGCCAGCAGCTTTGGACTAGCGGGGAGGTACGAGCAGTACTTC. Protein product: CASSFGLAGRYEQYF.

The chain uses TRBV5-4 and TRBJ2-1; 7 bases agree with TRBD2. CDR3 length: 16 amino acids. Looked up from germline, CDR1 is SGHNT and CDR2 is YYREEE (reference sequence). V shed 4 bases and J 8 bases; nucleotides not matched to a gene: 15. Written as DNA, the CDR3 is TGTGCCAGCAGCCTATCAGCGGGATTGGAGAGGGATGAGCAGTTCTTC. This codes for CASSLSAGLERDEQFF. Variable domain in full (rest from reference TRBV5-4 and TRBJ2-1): ETGVTQSPTHLIKTRGQQVTLRCSSQSGHNTVSWYQQALGQGPQFIFQYYREEENGRGNFPPRFSGLQFPNYSSELNVNALELDDSALYLCASSLSAGLERDEQFFGPGTRLTVL.

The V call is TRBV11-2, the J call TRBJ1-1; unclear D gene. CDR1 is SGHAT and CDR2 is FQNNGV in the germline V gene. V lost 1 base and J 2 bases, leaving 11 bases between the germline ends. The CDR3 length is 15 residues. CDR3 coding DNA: TGTGCCAGCAGCTTAGTGCGCGGTCTAAACACTGAAGCTTTCTTT. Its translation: CASSLVRGLNTEAFF.

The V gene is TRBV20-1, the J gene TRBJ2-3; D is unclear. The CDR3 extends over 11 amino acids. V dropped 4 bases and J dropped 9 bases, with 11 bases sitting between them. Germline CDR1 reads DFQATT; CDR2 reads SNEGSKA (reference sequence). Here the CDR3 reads CSAKQSRTQYF. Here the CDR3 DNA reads TGCAGTGCTAAGCAGAGTCGGACGCAGTATTTT.

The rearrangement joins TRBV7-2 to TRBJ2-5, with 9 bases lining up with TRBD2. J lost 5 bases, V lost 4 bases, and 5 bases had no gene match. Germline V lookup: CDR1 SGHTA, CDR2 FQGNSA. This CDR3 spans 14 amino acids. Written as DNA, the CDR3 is TGTGCCAGCAGCTCGAGCGGGAGGTGGGAGACCCAGTACTTC. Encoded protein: CASSSSGRWETQYF.